A single sample gave rise to the 30 T cell receptor beta chains below, sequenced in a study of blood T cell repertoires in COVID-19. Data came from immunoSEQ multiplex PCR; TCRdb stores just in-frame clones and leaves some out. The data show some 370,000 clones, less than 90% seen once. Sequences were obtained from PBMCs or T cells enriched from blood (not recorded which). The receptors come from a woman aged 45-59 years who had recovered from COVID-19.

The chain couples TRBV10-3 to TRBJ1-2; a weak D match, TRBD1 (6 bases). Germline assignment: CDR1 ENHRY and CDR2 SYGVKD. Trimming removed 7 bases at V and 6 bases at J, with 12 bases between. CDR3 length: 12 residues. This chain's CDR3 is CAINPGQNGYTF. As DNA, the CDR3 is TGTGCCATCAACCCCGGACAGAATGGCTACACCTTC.

CDR3 residues: CASSQGAGNSPLHF. The CDR3 DNA is TGTGCCAGCAGCCAAGGGGCGGGTAATTCACCCCTCCACTTT. The chain recombines TRBV3-1 (or the pseudogene TRBV3-2) with TRBJ1-6; D uncertain. With 1 base removed from V and 6 bases from J, the gap between germline ends came to 7 bases. Germline V gives CDR1 LGHDT, CDR2 YNNKEL (reference sequence). The CDR3 covers 14 residues.

V gene TRBV30 combines with J gene TRBJ1-2; the D is unclear. The V gene's germline CDR1 is GTSNPN and CDR2 SVGIG (reference sequence). V was cut by 5 bases and J by 3 bases, with 10 bases left in between. This CDR3 region has 12 residues. CDR3 sequence reads: CAWDGEYYGYTF. In nucleotides, the CDR3 is TGTGCCTGGGACGGAGAGTACTATGGCTACACCTTC.

V is TRBV4-3 and J is TRBJ2-2; D is possibly TRBD1 (5 bases). Germline CDR1 and CDR2: LGHNA and YSLEER. This CDR3 contains 16 residues. The V end was cut by 5 bases, the J end by 7 bases, with 20 bases between. This CDR3 is CASSFTPQGQGGELFF. CDR3 nucleotides: TGCGCCAGCAGCTTCACCCCTCAGGGCCAGGGCGGGGAGCTGTTTTTT.

J is TRBJ1-2 and V is TRBV29-1, with D possibly matching TRBD1 (5 bases). The length of the CDR3 is 13 residues. Trimming cost V 4 bases and J 3 bases, with 12 bases left between them. Germline CDR1 reads SQVTM; CDR2 reads ANQGSEA. This CDR3 is CSVGGASDYGYTF. The DNA for the CDR3 is TGCAGCGTTGGTGGGGCCAGCGACTATGGCTACACCTTC.

The chain employs TRBV6-5 and TRBJ1-2, with D possibly TRBD1 on 5 matching bases. CDR1 is MNHEY and CDR2 is SVGAGI in the germline V gene. V dropped 6 bases and J dropped 4 bases, with 12 bases sitting between them. This CDR3 has 13 amino acids. CDR3 sequence: CASSLTESYGYTF. The CDR3 nucleotides are TGTGCCAGCAGCTTGACAGAGTCCTATGGCTACACCTTC.

The chain employs TRBV30 and TRBJ1-1; a weak D match, TRBD1 (5 bases). Germline CDR1 reads GTSNPN; CDR2 reads SVGIG (reference sequence). V lost 2 bases and J lost 6, with 13 bases in between. This CDR3 contains 13 residues. The CDR3 sequence is CAWSYNQGSEAFF. For the CDR3, the DNA is TGTGCCTGGAGTTACAATCAGGGATCTGAAGCTTTCTTT.

In its sample, this clone was seen a few times. This rearrangement joins TRBV5-1 to TRBJ2-1, with TRBD2 as a possible D gene (5 bases). The CDR3 is 15 amino acids. V was clipped by 4 bases and J by 9 bases, with 20 bases between them. The germline V gene encodes CDR1 SGHRS and CDR2 YFSETQ. In DNA, the CDR3 is TGCGCCAGCAGCCGCATAGCGATAGTCGGCGGTGAGCAGTTCTTC. Translating gives CASSRIAIVGGEQFF.

V usage is TRBV7-3 and J usage is TRBJ2-5; TRBD2 matches at 9 bases. The ends lost 5 bases at V and 5 bases at J; junction bases unmatched: 9. The CDR3 is 15 residues long. Germline V gene data show CDR1 as SGHTA and CDR2 as FQGTGA. The CDR3 DNA sequence: TGTGCCAGCAGCCCGGGTGGACTAGCGACGGAGACCCAGTACTTC. As protein: CASSPGGLATETQYF.

This clone was detected once. The chain uses TRBV11-3 and TRBJ2-3, with D tentatively TRBD2 (5 bases). CDR1 SGHNT and CDR2 YENEEA come from the germline V gene. V was trimmed by 5 bases and J by 7 bases, leaving 19 bases between them. This CDR3 spans 15 amino acids. CDR3 nucleotides: TGTGCCAGCAGCCGCGTGGGGAGCACCGCAAATACGCAGTATTTT. Protein: CASSRVGSTANTQYF.

This rearrangement joins TRBV5-1 to TRBJ1-1, with 11 nucleotides matching TRBD1. The germline V gene encodes CDR1 SGHRS and CDR2 YFSETQ. This CDR3 spans 17 amino acids. V shed 1 base, J shed 4 bases, and the junction held 9 bases outside the gene matches. CDR3 nucleotide sequence: TGCGCCAGCAGCTTGCGCGTAGGGACAGGGGGTTTCACTGAAGCTTTCTTT. Translated, it gives CASSLRVGTGGFTEAFF.

The sample holds a few counts of this clone. The chain joins TRBV7-2 to TRBJ2-5; 7 bases match TRBD2. Trimming removed 8 bases from V and 7 bases from J; junction bases left unmatched: 25. CDR1 and CDR2 from the germline V gene are SGHTA and FQGNSA. CDR3 length: 18 amino acids. Here the CDR3 DNA reads TGTGCCAGCGGAGCCCGAGCGGGAACGAGCCGTGAGGTGGGGACCCAGTACTTC. Its protein product is CASGARAGTSREVGTQYF.

This chain uses TRBV5-5 with TRBJ2-1, with D unclear. Germline V gene data show CDR1 as SGHKS and CDR2 as YYEKEE (reference sequence). The CDR3 extends over 15 amino acids. The germline V and J ends were trimmed by 1 base and 2 bases, with 10 bases remaining between them. This CDR3 reads CASSLLSEAYNEQFF. The CDR3 region has the DNA TGTGCCAGCAGCTTGCTGAGCGAGGCCTACAATGAGCAGTTCTTC.

DNA for the CDR3: TGTGCCAGCAGCCAAGTCTGGCCTGAAGCTTTCTTT. It yields the protein CASSQVWPEAFF. The rearrangement uses TRBV14 and TRBJ1-1; D ambiguous. Looked up from germline, CDR1 is SGHDN and CDR2 is FVKESK. CDR3 length: 12 residues. V was clipped by 1 base and J by 6 bases, with 6 bases between them.

The chain has TRBV19 and TRBJ1-2; 8 bases agree with TRBD1. Germline values: CDR1 LNHDA, CDR2 SQIVND (reference sequence). The CDR3 totals 15 residues. After removal of 4 bases from V and 7 bases from J, the junction contained 11 bases not matched to a gene. The CDR3 spells CASSTHSGDRTGYTF. DNA for the CDR3: TGTGCCAGTAGTACCCACTCGGGGGACAGGACTGGCTACACCTTC.

The CDR3 loop is CASSGTSGAFLNEQFF. The CDR3 nucleotides read TGTGCCAGCAGTGGGACTAGCGGGGCCTTTCTAAATGAGCAGTTCTTC. V gene TRBV6-1 combines with J gene TRBJ2-1; the match to TRBD2 covers 12 bases. Trimming cost V 4 bases and J 7 bases; bases outside gene matches: 8. Germline-derived CDR1 and CDR2 are MNHNS and SASEGT. This CDR3 comprises 16 residues.

The chain employs TRBV4-3 and TRBJ2-1; tentatively, D is TRBD1 (5 bases). This CDR3 is 14 amino acids long. The V gene's germline CDR1 is LGHNA and CDR2 YSLEER. V lost 0 bases and J lost 11, with 14 bases in between. CDR3 nucleotide sequence: TGCGCCAGCAGCCAAGATGATGGCAGGGTCAAGCAGTTCTTC. Translating gives CASSQDDGRVKQFF.

The chain has TRBV5-1 and TRBJ2-3, with 7 nucleotides matching TRBD1. The V and J ends lost 1 base and 6 bases, in that order; junction bases with no gene match: 2. The CDR3 sequence is 13 residues long. Germline CDR1 SGHRS, CDR2 YFSETQ. CDR3 nucleotide sequence: TGCGCCAGCAGCTTGCAGGGGGTGGATACGCAGTATTTT. It encodes CASSLQGVDTQYF.

The rearrangement joins TRBV30 to TRBJ2-4, with TRBD2 matching 10 bases. Germline V gene sequence: CDR1 GTSNPN, CDR2 SVGIG (reference sequence). The CDR3 sequence is 14 residues long. The junction had 5 bases not matched to a gene; V was cut back by 1 base and J by 8 bases. The CDR3 DNA reads TGTGCCTGGAGTGGGCAGGGACTAGCGCACATTCAGTACTTC. Its translation: CAWSGQGLAHIQYF.

The chain links TRBV5-6 to TRBJ1-2, with a possible D match to TRBD1 (5 bases). CDR1 is SGHDT and CDR2 is YYEEEE in the germline V gene. The CDR3 covers 16 residues. The V end lost 5 bases, the J end lost 2 bases, and 19 bases lay between the germline ends. The DNA of the CDR3 is TGTGCCAGCAGGGACCTAACCACAGGATCGAACTATGGCTACACCTTC. Amino acid sequence: CASRDLTTGSNYGYTF.

The rearrangement uses TRBV5-4 and TRBJ1-2, with no clear D. Trimming pared 1 base from V and 2 bases from J, leaving 6 bases between. The CDR3 is 13 residues long. Germline-derived CDR1 and CDR2 are SGHNT and YYREEE (reference sequence). CDR3 bases: TGTGCCAGCAGCTTGCGACAAAACTATGGCTACACCTTC. Translation: CASSLRQNYGYTF. The variable domain in full, completed from reference TRBV5-4 and TRBJ1-2, reads ETGVTQSPTHLIKTRGQQVTLRCSSQSGHNTVSWYQQALGQGPQFIFQYYREEENGRGNFPPRFSGLQFPNYSSELNVNALELDDSALYLCASSLRQNYGYTFGSGTRLTVV.

The genes are TRBV12-3 or TRBV12-4 and TRBJ1-5; D uncertain. Trimming pared 6 bases from V and 3 bases from J, leaving 9 bases between. The CDR3 loop spans 13 amino acids. CDR3 in DNA: TGTGCCAGCAGCGACGGGAACAATCAGCCCCAGCATTTT. It encodes CASSDGNNQPQHF.

This clone was picked up a small number of times. This chain links TRBV5-1 with TRBJ1-2; weak D call: TRBD1 (5 bases). CDR3 length equals 12 residues. The germline V and J ends were trimmed by 7 bases and 8 bases, with 15 bases remaining between them. Germline CDR1 is SGHRS and CDR2 is YFSETQ. The CDR3 is CASGIGGRGYTF. Written as DNA, the CDR3 is TGCGCCAGCGGTATCGGGGGAAGGGGCTACACCTTC. Based on the CDR3 plus reference TRBV5-1 and TRBJ1-2, the full variable domain is KAGVTQTPRYLIKTRGQQVTLSCSPISGHRSVSWYQQTPGQGLQFLFEYFSETQRNKGNFPGRFSGRQFSNSRSEMNVSTLELGDSALYLCASGIGGRGYTFGSGTRLTVV.

V and J are TRBV9 and TRBJ1-2, with a possible D match to TRBD1 (6 bases). The CDR3 is 15 amino acids. V was pared by 0 bases and J by 4 bases, with 13 bases between. CDR1 SGDLS and CDR2 YYNGEE come from the germline V gene. The CDR3 bases are TGTGCCAGCAGCGTAGGGGTCGGGACAAGCTATGGCTACACCTTC. Translating it yields CASSVGVGTSYGYTF.

This chain's CDR3 is CASSYSRANYGYTF. The DNA for the CDR3 is TGTGCCAGCAGTTACTCGAGGGCAAACTATGGCTACACCTTC. The rearrangement uses TRBV6-5 and TRBJ1-2; D ambiguous. Per germline, CDR1 MNHEY and CDR2 SVGAGI. This CDR3 is 14 amino acids long. Trimming shortened V by 0 bases and J by 2 bases, and 7 bases separated the two germline ends.

The V and J genes are TRBV2 and TRBJ1-1; 7 positions agree with TRBD1. V shed 8 bases and J 5 bases; nucleotides not matched to a gene: 8. The germline CDR1 and CDR2 sequences are SNHLY and FYNNEI. The CDR3 totals 13 residues. The CDR3: CASGGRGDTEAFF. The CDR3 DNA follows: TGTGCCAGCGGGGGCAGGGGGGATACTGAAGCTTTCTTT. Full variable domain (missing parts from reference TRBV2 and TRBJ1-1): EPEVTQTPSHQVTQMGQEVILRCVPISNHLYFYWYRQILGQKVEFLVSFYNNEISEKSEIFDDQFSVERPDGSNFTLKIRSTKLEDSAMYFCASGGRGDTEAFFGQGTRLTVV.

The chain is built from TRBV13 and TRBJ1-4, with D possibly being TRBD1 (6 bases). Germline CDR1 reads PRHDT; CDR2 reads FYEKMQ (reference sequence). V gave up 5 bases and J gave up 8 bases, with 18 bases separating them. The CDR3 has 15 amino acids. The CDR3 protein is CASSPSGGRPEKLFF. CDR3 coding DNA: TGTGCCAGCAGCCCCTCCGGGGGGCGACCCGAAAAACTGTTTTTT.

This sequence joins TRBV30 and TRBJ2-6; 10 nucleotides agree with TRBD1. CDR3 length equals 19 residues. Germline V CDR1 and CDR2: GTSNPN, SVGIG (reference sequence). Trimming cost V 2 bases and J 0 bases; bases outside gene matches: 10. CDR3 nucleotide sequence: TGTGCCTGGAGTCGACCGGGACAGGGGACGAACTCTGGGGCCAACGTCCTGACTTTC. Translation: CAWSRPGQGTNSGANVLTF.

The gene calls are TRBV28 and TRBJ2-5; D may be TRBD1 (6 bases). Germline CDR1 MDHEN, CDR2 SYDVKM. Deletions cut 5 bases from V and 7 bases from J, with 17 bases between. This CDR3 is 14 amino acids long. CDR3 coding DNA: TGTGCCAGCAGTCCACAGGGACAAGTCCGGACCCAGTACTTC. It encodes CASSPQGQVRTQYF.

The gene calls are TRBV25-1 and TRBJ1-2; maybe TRBD1 (6 bases). Trimming cost V 1 base and J 8 bases, with 14 bases left between them. Germline V gene sequence: CDR1 MGHDK, CDR2 SYGVNS. The CDR3 has 14 residues. Here the CDR3 reads CASSELGQGKGYTF. In DNA form, the CDR3 reads TGTGCCAGCAGTGAATTGGGGCAGGGGAAGGGCTACACCTTC.